What follows are 7 T cell receptor beta chains derived from one specimen sequenced in a study of Tregs in tolerant kidney transplant recipients. Related graft donors supplied nonmyeloablative bone marrow transplants, and mixed chimerism was transient. TCRdb's table, derived via immunoSEQ multiplex PCR, lists solely in-frame clones and lacks some. The sample records tens of thousands of clones, about 87% being singletons. Sequenced material: CD4+ T cells from blood (PBMCs), taken 6 months after the transplant. These TCRs come from a human patient who received a combined kidney and bone marrow transplant. T cells may partly derive from the graft donor.

This clone was seen more than once but under ten times. The chain is built from TRBV5-1 and TRBJ2-6; D unclear. The germline V gene encodes CDR1 SGHRS and CDR2 YFSETQ. This CDR3 comprises 16 residues. V lost 3 bases and J lost 0, with 10 bases in between. CDR3 amino acids: CASSSVLSSGANVLTF. DNA of the CDR3: TGCGCCAGCAGCTCGGTCCTGAGCTCTGGGGCCAACGTCCTGACTTTC.

CDR3 amino acids: CAAGTSGFDIQYF. Here the CDR3 DNA reads TGTGCCGCGGGGACTAGCGGGTTTGACATTCAGTACTTC. J is TRBJ2-4 and V is TRBV7-2; 12 bases fit TRBD2. V gave up 11 bases and J gave up 8 bases; unmatched junction bases: 7. This CDR3 has 13 amino acids. The V gene's germline CDR1 is SGHTA and CDR2 FQGNSA.

V gene TRBV7-8 combines with J gene TRBJ2-1; 7 bases fit TRBD2. This CDR3 comprises 18 residues. Trimming removed 1 base from V and 4 bases from J; junction bases left unmatched: 13. From germline, CDR1 is SGHVS and CDR2 FQNEAQ. In nucleotides, the CDR3 is TGTGCCAGCAGCTTAGTTGAGAGCGGACTAGGTGTATACAATGAGCAGTTCTTC. Protein sequence: CASSLVESGLGVYNEQFF.

This clone was picked up a small number of times. The junction does not match germline at one end; this may be a read error. This sample includes further DNA sequences coding for the same CDR3. J is TRBJ1-6 and V is TRBV28; D ambiguous. Germline CDR1 MDHEN, CDR2 SYDVKM. The CDR3 extends over 12 amino acids. DNA of the CDR3: TGTGCCAGCAGTTTTGAGTATTCCCCCCTCCACTTT. Protein sequence: CASSFEYSPLHF.

The chain carries TRBV7-2 and TRBJ1-2, with a weak D call TRBD1 (6 bases). Per germline, CDR1 SGHTA and CDR2 FQGNSA. The CDR3 is 15 amino acids. Trimming removed 5 bases at V and 5 bases at J, with 18 bases between. The CDR3 reads CASSTSPLQGYGYTF. The CDR3 bases are TGTGCCAGCAGCACCTCCCCCCTACAGGGATATGGCTACACCTTC. Using reference TRBV7-2 and TRBJ1-2 for the parts outside the CDR3, the full variable domain is GAGVSQSPSNKVTEKGKDVELRCDPISGHTALYWYRQSLGQGLEFLIYFQGNSAPDKSGLPSDRFSAERTGGSVSTLTIQRTQQEDSAVYLCASSTSPLQGYGYTFGSGTRLTVV.

This chain links TRBV6-5 with TRBJ2-5, with D maybe TRBD2 (6 bases). V was clipped by 7 bases and J by 5 bases, with 8 bases between them. Germline CDR1 reads MNHEY; CDR2 reads SVGAGI. The CDR3 consists of 11 residues. The CDR3 sequence: CASTRGETQYF. The CDR3 nucleotides read TGTGCCAGCACCCGGGGGGAGACCCAGTACTTC.

This sequence joins TRBV7-6 and TRBJ2-1; 14 nucleotides line up with TRBD2. With V trimmed by 2 bases and J by 9 bases, 6 bases remained unmatched. Germline CDR1 and CDR2: SGHVS and FNYEAQ. This CDR3 is built from 16 residues. CDR3 DNA sequence: TGTGCCAGCAGCTTAACGGGACTAGCGGGAGTGGGTGAGCAGTTCTTC. Amino acid sequence: CASSLTGLAGVGEQFF.